The rows below give T cell receptor beta chains drawn from one sample of a study of graft-versus-host responses after intestinal transplantation. For these receptors, no antigen is known. Using immunoSEQ multiplex PCR, the repertoire was profiled, and TCRdb retains in-frame clones only, with some absent. Of approximately 89,000 clones in the sample, about 90% are singletons; the top ten hold around 0.18%. Sequenced here: unstimulated CD4+ T cells sorted from spleen or lymph node cells, sampled before intestinal transplant. The receptor set was obtained from a human donor who received an intestinal transplant. Each CDR3 is given with its conserved first and last residue.

v_call,cdr3_aa
TRBV7-9,CASSLSRGTDTQYF
TRBV7-9,CATPLGDTSEQFF
TRBV7-8,CASSFRNYGYTF
TRBV7-6,CASSILAGVTDTQYF
TRBV14,CASSRHKPYEQYF
TRBV6-5,CASRRGEGSAYTIYF
TRBV2,CASSPGETQYF
TRBV14,CASSQGPGSYNEQFF
TRBV7-2,CASSSGPRTEAFF
TRBV19,CASSIFSGPTNYGYTF
TRBV29-1,CSAGTGDGYTF
TRBV6-5,CASSYSRVGGNTIYF
TRBV4-2,CASSQKRGGLNEQFF
TRBV7-9,CASSNVAGVTEAFF
TRBV7-9,CASGLGGAQPQHF
TRBV6-1,CASSVNRGRSVF
TRBV19,CASSIRRTGANTGELFF
TRBV29-1,CSVGGGRTDTQYF
TRBV5-1,CASTQTDTNYGYTF
TRBV5-1,CASSLAGAVNQPQHF
TRBV7-2,CASSLTGNEQFF
TRBV28,CASTLRTRYEQYF
TRBV5-1,CASSPRQSNEKLFF
TRBV5-6,CASSYGQGSLNTEAFF
TRBV11-2,CASSSGQPGVDEQYF
TRBV7-9,CASSLVAGYEKLFF
TRBV2,CASSEEGGQREQYF
TRBV15,CATSITPGGNSPLHF
TRBV2,CASSQQGRQQYF
TRBV6-5,CASSYSRANYGYTF
TRBV28,CASSFPGFDYGYTF
TRBV11-1,CASSRRGYGYTF
TRBV6-5,CASRRQGSNNSPLHF
TRBV2,CASGTGYYNEQFF
TRBV7-9,CASSSGGGRGYGYTF
TRBV19,CASKELAGVNEQFF
TRBV7-8,CASSVSGRTGVYEQFF
TRBV30,CAWSRQGTDEQYF
TRBV7-2,CASSLSHRETAYEQYF
TRBV6-5,CASKGRGAGELFF
TRBV5-4,CASSLPGPPGSPLHF
TRBV5-6,CASSSLQVSNQPQHF
TRBV2,CASNSIAGGLDEQFF
TRBV6-5,CASSSLAAAYYEQYF
TRBV9,CASSVAGGRTDTQYF
TRBV7-6,CASSPRTGLYGYTF
TRBV30,CAWKQAEETQYF
TRBV7-2,CASSLFWGGAANEQFF
TRBV5-1,CASSLVRGGRDEQFF
TRBV7-6,CASSLSGHLTDTQYF
TRBV7-2,CASSLDRVGYSPLHF
TRBV12-5,CASGRETGARQPQHF
TRBV23-1,CASSQSGTSGVTYNEQFF
TRBV27,CASSLYPQGGAHEQYF
TRBV5-1,CASSFASGTYNEQFF
TRBV5-5,CASSPVGGGSTEAFF
TRBV29-1,CSVEAGGPHNEQFF